A selection of T cell receptor beta chains follows, all from one sample in a study of vaccination effects on CD4 cells after COVID-19. The antigens for these receptors are not known. The protocol was immunoSEQ multiplex PCR, while the TCRdb copy is restricted to in-frame clones and leaves out a portion. The data hold fewer than 25,000 clones, with around 69% observed a single time. Sequenced material: CD4+ T cells from PBMCs cultured with SARS-CoV-2 spike peptides, taken before COVID-19 vaccination. These receptors were collected from a human donor who had a prior SARS-CoV-2 infection. CDR3s include the opening cysteine and the closing phenylalanine or tryptophan. The D gene is left open where the match is weak. Where a row states a size, it is once, few, many or the class of an expanded clone; other rows omit it.

j_call v_call d_call clone_size cdr3_nt cdr3_aa
TRBJ2-3 TRBV7-9 TRBD1 NA TGTGCCAGCAGCTGGGGACAGGGGGCAGATACGCAGTATTTT CASSWGQGADTQYF
TRBJ1-2 TRBV12-3/TRBV12-4 NA NA TGTGCCAGCAGTCCAGGGATCTTCGGCTACACCTTC CASSPGIFGYTF
TRBJ2-1 TRBV12-5 TRBD2 few TGTGCTAGTGGTTTGCTAGCGGGGGCATACAATGAGCAGTTCTTC CASGLLAGAYNEQFF
TRBJ2-6 TRBV11-3 TRBD2 NA TGTGCCAGCAGTCTCCGACTAGCGGGAGACTCTGGGGCCAACGTCCTGACTTTC CASSLRLAGDSGANVLTF
TRBJ2-7 TRBV24-1 NA large TGTGCCACCAGTGATGTGGACAGCTCCTACGAGCAGTACTTC CATSDVDSSYEQYF
TRBJ1-2 TRBV19 NA NA TGTGCCAGTAGTATAGCCTCGTCCAATCCTTGGGGCTACACCTTC CASSIASSNPWGYTF
TRBJ2-3 TRBV9 NA NA TGTGCCAGCAGCGTAGGGCGCGGGTTCGGCACAGATACGCAGTATTTT CASSVGRGFGTDTQYF
TRBJ2-7 TRBV4-3 NA NA TGCGCCAGCAGCCCAGTCGACGGACGGAAGACCTACGAGCAGTACTTC CASSPVDGRKTYEQYF
TRBJ2-3 TRBV5-6 TRBD2 NA TGTGCCAGCAGCTTAGGGCCCCCTGCGGGAGGGTCTCGGGCAGATACGCAGTATTTT CASSLGPPAGGSRADTQYF
TRBJ2-7 TRBV19 NA NA TGTGCCAGTAGTACCTCCCGGTGGGGCGGGGCGGTCTACGAGCAGTACTTC CASSTSRWGGAVYEQYF
TRBJ1-3 TRBV19 NA NA TGTGCCAGTACACCCCCATACTCTGGAAACACCATATATTTT CASTPPYSGNTIYF
TRBJ2-1 TRBV24-1 NA NA TGTGCCACCAGTGATTTTGTCGGGAGTGAGCAGTTCTTC CATSDFVGSEQFF
TRBJ1-6 TRBV2 NA once TGTGCCAGCAGTGACCACAATTCACCCCTCCACTTT CASSDHNSPLHF
TRBJ2-2 TRBV11-2 NA NA TGTGCCAGCAGCTTCCGTCTTGGGGGGGCCATCCGGGAGCTGTTTTTT CASSFRLGGAIRELFF
TRBJ1-1 TRBV3-1/TRBV3-2 NA NA TGTGCCAGCAGCCGGGATATTAGCACTGAAGCTTTCTTT CASSRDISTEAFF
TRBJ2-5 TRBV27 NA once TGTGCCAGCACTTTTATCAGTTTCGAGACCCAGTACTTC CASTFISFETQYF
TRBJ2-7 TRBV6-5 NA NA TGTGCCAGCACCCGCACGATAGGGCAGTACGAGCAGTACTTC CASTRTIGQYEQYF
TRBJ1-6 TRBV15 NA once TGTGCCACCAGCAGCAGGACAGATTATAATTCACCCCTCCACTTT CATSSRTDYNSPLHF
TRBJ1-5 TRBV12-3/TRBV12-4 NA NA TGTGCCAGCAGTCCATACAGCGACCAGCCCCAGCATTTT CASSPYSDQPQHF
TRBJ1-2 TRBV19 NA once TGTGCCAGTAGTTCTCACCGGGACGGGGACCTCTTTGGCTACACCTTC CASSSHRDGDLFGYTF
TRBJ2-7 TRBV6-5 TRBD2 once TGTGCCAGCAGTTCCCCGGGGGGGTCATTATACGAGCAGTACTTC CASSSPGGSLYEQYF
TRBJ1-6 TRBV6-5 NA NA TGTGCCAGCAGTTACGATCGGAATTCACCCCTCCACTTT CASSYDRNSPLHF
TRBJ2-1 TRBV27 NA medium-sized TGTGCCAGCAGTTTGAGACAGGGGACTACCAATGAGCAGTTCTTC CASSLRQGTTNEQFF
TRBJ2-3 TRBV5-6 NA NA TGTGCCAGCAGCTTCAAGGTCCAGACCTCCACAGATACGCAGTATTTT CASSFKVQTSTDTQYF
TRBJ2-5 TRBV6-2/TRBV6-3 NA few TGTGCCAGCAGCTTCCAGCACCAAGAGACCCAGTACTTC CASSFQHQETQYF
TRBJ2-4 TRBV12-5 TRBD1 NA TGTGCTAGTGGTCGGGACGAGACAGGGGCGGGGAACTTC CASGRDETGAGNF
TRBJ1-2 TRBV11-2 TRBD1 NA TGTGCCAGCAGCTTAGAAACAGGGGGCTATGGCTACACCTTC CASSLETGGYGYTF
TRBJ2-1 TRBV5-1 TRBD2 NA TGCGCCAGCAGCCCACCGGGACTAGCGGGAGTAGCTGAGCAGTTCTTC CASSPPGLAGVAEQFF
TRBJ1-2 TRBV2 TRBD1 NA TGTGCCAGCAGTCCAGACAGGGGAAGTGGCTACACCTTC CASSPDRGSGYTF
TRBJ2-5 TRBV18 TRBD2 NA TGTGCCAGCTCACTTCTAGCGGGGTTGTGGGAGACCCAGTACTTC CASSLLAGLWETQYF
TRBJ2-5 TRBV6-5 TRBD1 NA TGTGCCAGCAGCAAATTGACAGGGCAAGAGACCCAGTACTTC CASSKLTGQETQYF
TRBJ1-2 TRBV6-1 NA NA TGTGCCAGCAGTGAAGCTCTGGACATAAGGGGCTACACCTTC CASSEALDIRGYTF
TRBJ1-2 TRBV24-1 NA NA TGTGCCACCAGTGACCCCGGACAGATCTATGGCTACACCTTC CATSDPGQIYGYTF
TRBJ1-4 TRBV5-1 NA once TGCGCCAGCAGCTTGGAGCCGGGGGTTAATGAAAAACTGTTTTTT CASSLEPGVNEKLFF
TRBJ2-5 TRBV7-3 NA NA TGTGCCAGCAGCTTAAATGGACATCATCAAGAGACCCAGTACTTC CASSLNGHHQETQYF
TRBJ2-1 TRBV11-3 TRBD2 NA TGTGCCAGCAGCTTAAGTCTAGCGGATTACAATGAGCAGTTCTTC CASSLSLADYNEQFF
TRBJ2-3 TRBV2 NA NA TGTGCCAGCAGTGAAGTGGCGGGAGATACGCAGTATTTT CASSEVAGDTQYF
TRBJ2-3 TRBV5-6 NA once TGTGCCAGCAGCTTGTTGAACCTTTTGGGGGCAGGAAGCACAGATACGCAGTATTTT CASSLLNLLGAGSTDTQYF
TRBJ2-3 TRBV30 NA NA TGTGCCTGGAGTTTCACAGATACGCAGTATTTT CAWSFTDTQYF
TRBJ1-1 TRBV18 NA NA TGTGCCAGCTCACCACTCTCAGGGAACACTGAAGCTTTCTTT CASSPLSGNTEAFF
TRBJ2-5 TRBV3-1/TRBV3-2 NA few TGTGCCAGCAGTCACAGGACCCAAGAGACCCAGTACTTC CASSHRTQETQYF
TRBJ1-1 TRBV10-1 NA NA TGCGCCAGCAGTGAGTCGGTCAGGCCGAACACTGAAGCTTTCTTT CASSESVRPNTEAFF
TRBJ1-1 TRBV15 NA NA TGTGCCACCAGCGCGAACGTTGACACTGAAGCTTTCTTT CATSANVDTEAFF
TRBJ1-1 TRBV12-3/TRBV12-4 TRBD1 few TGTGCCAGCAGGCAGACAGGGGGCACTGAAGCTTTCTTT CASRQTGGTEAFF
TRBJ1-6 TRBV20-1 NA NA TGCAGTGCTAGTGAACAGGGACTCTCACCCCTCCACTTT CSASEQGLSPLHF
TRBJ2-1 TRBV5-4 TRBD2 NA TGTGCCAGCAGCTTGGGAGCGGGGGGGTACAATGAGCAGTTCTTC CASSLGAGGYNEQFF
TRBJ1-2 TRBV5-1 NA NA TGCGCCAGCAGCCCGGAGGGGGGATATGGCTACACCTTC CASSPEGGYGYTF
TRBJ2-5 TRBV5-8 TRBD1 once TGTGCCAGCAGCCGAGGGACAGGGGGGCTCCAAGAGACCCAGTACTTC CASSRGTGGLQETQYF
TRBJ2-5 TRBV9 NA NA TGTGCCAGCAGCGTAGGAGTCTCGGGGCTCGCAGAGACCCAGTACTTC CASSVGVSGLAETQYF
TRBJ2-7 TRBV28 NA NA TGTGCCAGCAATGTACCCGGGACCGGTATATACGAGCAGTACTTC CASNVPGTGIYEQYF
TRBJ2-5 TRBV25-1 NA NA TGTGCCAGCAGTGATCCAGAGGGTATCCGGCAAGAGACCCAGTACTTC CASSDPEGIRQETQYF
TRBJ1-1 TRBV28 NA NA TGTGCCAGCAGGATGGGACACCCGAACACTGAAGCTTTCTTT CASRMGHPNTEAFF
TRBJ2-6 TRBV9 NA NA TGTGCCAGCAGCGTAGAGGGGGCTGGGGCCAACGTCCTGACTTTC CASSVEGAGANVLTF
TRBJ2-3 TRBV3-1/TRBV3-2 NA NA TGTGCCAGCAGCCCAAGATCTTGGTACCCCCCCGCCTCAGATACGCAGTATTTT CASSPRSWYPPASDTQYF
TRBJ2-4 TRBV6-2/TRBV6-3 TRBD1 NA TGTGCCAGCAGTCGTCCGGGACAGGGTACCGACAAAAACATTCAGTACTTC CASSRPGQGTDKNIQYF
TRBJ2-2 TRBV9 NA NA TGTGCCAGCAGCGTTCAGGGAATCACCGGGGAGCTGTTTTTT CASSVQGITGELFF
TRBJ2-7 TRBV6-6 NA few TGTGCCAGCAGTTACTCGAGTGAGGAGGACGAGCAGTACTTC CASSYSSEEDEQYF
TRBJ2-6 TRBV3-1/TRBV3-2 NA NA TGTGCCAGCAGCCCCCGTCCTAGCTCTGGGGCCAACGTCCTGACTTTC CASSPRPSSGANVLTF
TRBJ1-1 TRBV7-2 NA NA TGTGCCAGCAGCTTTGTCTTGAACACTGAAGCTTTCTTT CASSFVLNTEAFF
TRBJ1-5 TRBV3-1/TRBV3-2 NA large TGTGCCAGCAGCCAGACCGCCGTGGGGGCCCAGCATTTT CASSQTAVGAQHF